This T cell receptor (beta chain) originates from a study of blood T cell repertoires in COVID-19. Background on the study: Samples representing acute and convalescent COVID-19 were sourced from the United States, Italy and Spain.

Trimming took off 2 bases at V and 6 bases at J, with 13 bases between the two ends. The CDR3 runs 14 residues. Germline V lookup: CDR1 MNHEY, CDR2 SVGAGI. Profiled with immunoSEQ multiplex PCR; TCRdb holds only in-frame clones, not every one. The data contain roughly 250,000 clones, 80% to 95% of them singletons. The Seattle patients joined while their infection was active and were tracked longitudinally afterward. The TCR sequence derives from a man aged 25 to 40 with COVID-19, enrolled during active disease. The chain links TRBV6-5 to TRBJ1-2; the D gene is possibly TRBD1 (5 bases). The sequencing input was peripheral blood. DNA for the CDR3: TGTGCCAGCAGTTACGGGAGGGACGGGCATGGCTACACCTTC. Protein product: CASSYGRDGHGYTF.